The 7 T cell receptor beta chains in this list originate from one sample, sequenced in a study of cytomegalovirus exposure and HLA in healthy donors. PCR was performed using 60 Vbeta and 13 Jbeta primers. Assay used: immunoSEQ multiplex PCR; TCRdb lists only in-frame clones, some missing. The sample holds approximately 200,000 clones, roughly 84% seen once. The source material was PBMCs. These receptors originate from a human donor in good health.

The chain carries TRBV13 and TRBJ2-5; 8 nucleotides match TRBD1. The CDR3 has 15 amino acids. Unmatched junction bases numbered 3, after V lost 3 bases and J lost 0 bases. CDR1 is PRHDT, CDR2 FYEKMQ, per germline (reference sequence). DNA for the CDR3: TGTGCCAGCAGCTTCCGGGACAGGCACCAAGAGACCCAGTACTTC. It translates to CASSFRDRHQETQYF.

The chain employs TRBV6-5 and TRBJ2-7; the match to TRBD2 covers 7 bases. J was trimmed by 5 bases and V by 8 bases; bases with no gene match: 12. This CDR3 spans 14 amino acids. The germline V gene encodes CDR1 MNHEY and CDR2 SVGAGI. As DNA, the CDR3 is TGTGCCAGCGCAGGGAGGGCAGGGCGCCACGAGCAGTACTTC. Translating it yields CASAGRAGRHEQYF.

On this clone itself: One junction end does not reproduce the germline sequence, and a read error may be involved. The chain has TRBV7-9 and TRBJ2-1; D might be TRBD2 (5 bases). The CDR3 extends over 13 amino acids. Germline V lookup: CDR1 SEHNR, CDR2 FQNEAQ (reference sequence). The CDR3 nucleotides are TGTTCCAGCAGCTTTTGGGAGAACAATGAGCAGTTCTTC. It translates to CSSSFWENNEQFF.

This chain uses TRBV19 with TRBJ1-2; 9 bases line up with TRBD1. Unmatched junction bases numbered 12, after V lost 6 bases and J lost 4 bases. Germline CDR1 LNHDA, CDR2 SQIVND (reference sequence). The CDR3 runs 16 residues. CDR3 in amino acids: CASRSRTGAAAYGYTF. The CDR3 DNA sequence: TGTGCCAGTAGATCCAGGACAGGGGCTGCTGCCTATGGCTACACCTTC.

V usage is TRBV28 and J usage is TRBJ1-2; TRBD1 is a possible D gene (5 bases). The germline V gene has CDR1 MDHEN and CDR2 SYDVKM. V dropped 5 bases and J dropped 8 bases, with 9 bases sitting between them. CDR3 length: 11 residues. The CDR3 DNA sequence: TGTGCCAGCAGTACGGACATAGGCTACACCTTC. Translating gives CASSTDIGYTF.

The rearrangement links TRBV2 to TRBJ1-5; possibly TRBD1 for D (6 bases). Looked up from germline, CDR1 is SNHLY and CDR2 is FYNNEI. V was shortened by 9 bases and J by 6 bases, with 15 bases between the two germline ends. The CDR3 runs to 13 residues. The CDR3 nucleotides read TGTGCCAGTGATAGGGACACCGGTCAGCCCCAGCATTTT. It is translated as CASDRDTGQPQHF. Full variable domain (remainder filled in from reference TRBV2 and TRBJ1-5): EPEVTQTPSHQVTQMGQEVILRCVPISNHLYFYWYRQILGQKVEFLVSFYNNEISEKSEIFDDQFSVERPDGSNFTLKIRSTKLEDSAMYFCASDRDTGQPQHFGDGTRLSIL.

This clone is a singleton in its sample. V usage is TRBV6-6 and J usage is TRBJ2-7; D may be TRBD2 (6 bases). The ends were cut back, 3 bases at V and 3 bases at J, with 12 bases in the middle. CDR3 length equals 14 residues. CDR1 MNHNY and CDR2 SVGAGI come from the germline V gene (reference sequence). CDR3: CASSYGVGSYEQYF. CDR3 DNA sequence: TGTGCCAGCAGTTATGGGGTCGGGAGCTACGAGCAGTACTTC.